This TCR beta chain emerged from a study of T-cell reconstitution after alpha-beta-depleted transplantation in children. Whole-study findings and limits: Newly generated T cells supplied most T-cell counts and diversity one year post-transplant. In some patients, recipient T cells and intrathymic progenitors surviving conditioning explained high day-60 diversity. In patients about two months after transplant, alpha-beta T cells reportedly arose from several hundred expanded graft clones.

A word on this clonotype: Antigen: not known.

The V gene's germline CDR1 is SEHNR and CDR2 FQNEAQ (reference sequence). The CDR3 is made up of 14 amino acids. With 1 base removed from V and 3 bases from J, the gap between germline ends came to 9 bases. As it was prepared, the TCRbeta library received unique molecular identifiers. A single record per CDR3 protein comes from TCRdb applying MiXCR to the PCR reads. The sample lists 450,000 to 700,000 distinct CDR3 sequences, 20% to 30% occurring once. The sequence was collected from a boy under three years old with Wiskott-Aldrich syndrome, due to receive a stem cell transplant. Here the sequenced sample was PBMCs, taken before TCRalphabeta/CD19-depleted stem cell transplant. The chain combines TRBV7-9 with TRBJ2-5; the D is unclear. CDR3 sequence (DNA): TGTGCCAGCAGCTTAGGGCTAATGAAAGAGACCCAGTACTTC. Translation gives CASSLGLMKETQYF.